The 29 T cell receptor beta chains below all came from one sample that was sequenced in a study of shared clonotypes between healthy human individuals (TCRdb year 2020). The method behind the library was the immunoSEQ multiplex PCR assay. Here the immuneACCESS table is served through TCRdb, limited to in-frame sequences with V and J called. Missing clones are a known gap in these copies; in checked studies unresolved V genes cover under half, and the rest lacks a known reason. For this sample there are about 2.4 million clones; 90% to 95% appear just once. Of the sample, 0.36% is held by the ten largest clones. The specimen sequenced was naive CD4+ T cells from PBMCs. Read against the paper, the sample's cell subset or site label means: CD45RA+ positively selected. The source of these receptors is a man aged 18 to 30 in good health. Some clones in this sample may be carry-over from other donors' samples.

The chain's CDR3 is CASSFTVPYEQYF. The DNA for the CDR3 is TGTGCCAGCAGTTTCACAGTTCCCTACGAGCAGTACTTC. The chain is built from TRBV25-1 and TRBJ2-7, with no clear D. V gave up 5 bases and J gave up 2 bases, with 10 bases separating them. CDR1 MGHDK and CDR2 SYGVNS come from the germline V gene. This CDR3 spans 13 amino acids.

The chain recombines TRBV14 with TRBJ2-7; TRBD2 agrees at 8 bases. CDR1 is SGHDN, CDR2 FVKESK, per germline. V lost 0 bases to trimming and J lost 1 base; unmatched junction nucleotides: 8. CDR3 length equals 17 residues. The DNA of the CDR3 is TGTGCCAGCAGCCAAGAGTTCGGCCTAGCGGGTTCCTACGAGCAGTACTTC. Protein: CASSQEFGLAGSYEQYF.

The rearrangement joins TRBV5-1 to TRBJ1-1, with unresolved D. Trimming removed 0 bases at V and 0 bases at J, with 9 bases between. The CDR3 length is 15 residues. Germline V lookup: CDR1 SGHRS, CDR2 YFSETQ. CDR3 in DNA: TGCGCCAGCAGCTTGGAAGGGAACGTGAACACTGAAGCTTTCTTT. The encoded protein is CASSLEGNVNTEAFF.

The J gene is TRBJ2-3, the V gene TRBV29-1; either TRBD1 or TRBD2 may supply D (5 bases each). The CDR3 runs 12 residues. Germline values: CDR1 SQVTM, CDR2 ANQGSEA. Trimming cost V 7 bases and J 6 bases, with 14 bases left between them. The CDR3 is CSAQGTVDTQYF. DNA of the CDR3: TGCAGCGCACAAGGGACGGTGGATACGCAGTATTTT.

The chain links TRBV7-8 to TRBJ2-1; D not certain. The V gene's germline CDR1 is SGHVS and CDR2 FQNEAQ. V was shortened by 6 bases and J by 2 bases, with 20 bases between the two germline ends. The CDR3 spans 17 residues. The CDR3: CASSYPAFQAPYNEQFF. DNA for the CDR3: TGTGCCAGCAGTTATCCTGCCTTTCAAGCCCCCTACAATGAGCAGTTCTTC.

Worth noting for this clone: Additional DNA sequences in this sample encode the identical CDR3. The rearrangement joins TRBV2 to TRBJ2-2, with D unclear. The germline gives CDR1 SNHLY, CDR2 FYNNEI. V was cut by 7 bases and J by 1 base, with 13 bases left in between. The CDR3 loop spans 15 amino acids. The CDR3 nucleotides read TGTGCCAGCACCCCACCCACCATGAACACCGGGGAGCTGTTTTTT. Its protein product is CASTPPTMNTGELFF.

Worth noting for this clone: This sample includes further DNA sequences coding for the same CDR3. This rearrangement joins TRBV20-1 to TRBJ1-5; tentative D call: TRBD1 (5 bases). CDR3 length equals 11 residues. Per the germline V gene, CDR1 is DFQATT and CDR2 is SNEGSKA (reference sequence). Trimming pared 6 bases from V and 7 bases from J, leaving 10 bases between. CDR3 protein: CSAGGGQPQHF. Here the CDR3 DNA reads TGCAGTGCCGGGGGAGGGCAGCCCCAGCATTTT.

V and J are TRBV14 and TRBJ2-7; no clear D gene. This CDR3 contains 11 residues. The germline CDR1 and CDR2 sequences are SGHDN and FVKESK. Trimming cost V 1 base and J 9 bases, with 7 bases left between them. The CDR3 reads CASSQGGPQYF. CDR3 DNA: TGTGCCAGCAGCCAAGGTGGGCCGCAGTACTTC.

V usage is TRBV5-5 and J usage is TRBJ2-3; TRBD1 agrees at 7 bases. J gave up 2 bases and V 2 bases, and 2 bases lay outside the gene matches. This CDR3 has 14 amino acids. Germline CDR1 SGHKS, CDR2 YYEKEE (reference sequence). Written as DNA, the CDR3 is TGTGCCAGCAGCTTCGGACAGGACACAGATACGCAGTATTTT. It translates to CASSFGQDTDTQYF.

The genes are TRBV6-5 and TRBJ1-1; TRBD1 matches 9 bases. V dropped 5 bases and J dropped 10; count of bases not matched to a gene: 5. Germline CDR1 and CDR2: MNHEY and SVGAGI. This CDR3 spans 12 amino acids. CDR3 DNA sequence: TGTGCCAGCAGTGTACAGGGGGCGGTAGCTTTCTTT. Amino acids: CASSVQGAVAFF.

V usage is TRBV14 and J usage is TRBJ2-7; D is unresolved. Germline-derived CDR1 and CDR2 are SGHDN and FVKESK. Trimming cost V 3 bases and J 7 bases, with 16 bases left between them. The CDR3 consists of 14 residues. The CDR3 nucleotides read TGTGCCAGCAGCCATCGAAGGGTATTAGGAGAGCAGTACTTC. This sequence encodes CASSHRRVLGEQYF.

J is TRBJ2-2 and V is TRBV14; D is unclear. Germline loops: CDR1 SGHDN, CDR2 FVKESK. CDR3 length equals 12 residues. V was shortened by 0 bases and J by 8 bases, with 4 bases between the two germline ends. The CDR3 DNA reads as TGTGCCAGCAGCCAAGAAGGGGGGGAGCTGTTTTTT. Its protein is CASSQEGGELFF.

The rearrangement uses TRBV6-5 and TRBJ1-2; D remains ambiguous. Germline V gene data show CDR1 as MNHEY and CDR2 as SVGAGI. V lost 0 bases to trimming and J lost 3 bases, with 11 bases between them. This CDR3 is 15 amino acids long. For the CDR3, the DNA is TGTGCCAGCAGTTACTCCAGGAACTCTCACTATGGCTACACCTTC. This gives the protein CASSYSRNSHYGYTF.

The chain carries TRBV11-2 and TRBJ1-3; 7 nucleotides line up with TRBD1. This CDR3 is built from 15 residues. The germline V gene has CDR1 SGHAT and CDR2 FQNNGV. V was clipped by 6 bases and J by 1 base; unmatched bases: 6. The CDR3 DNA follows: TGTGCCAGCAGACAACAGGGGAGGTCTGGAAACACCATATATTTT. Translation: CASRQQGRSGNTIYF. Full variable domain (outside the CDR3, taken from reference TRBV11-2 and TRBJ1-3): EAGVAQSPRYKIIEKRQSVAFWCNPISGHATLYWYQQILGQGPKLLIQFQNNGVVDDSQLPKDRFSAERLKGVDSTLKIQPAKLEDSAVYLCASRQQGRSGNTIYFGEGSWLTVV.

This clone occurred once. V gene TRBV7-2 combines with J gene TRBJ1-2; D gene uncertain. This CDR3 is built from 14 residues. Germline assignment: CDR1 SGHTA and CDR2 FQGNSA. V lost 5 bases and J 1 base, leaving 11 bases between the germline ends. The CDR3 DNA sequence: TGTGCCAGCAGCGAGATAGGACTTAACTATGGCTACACCTTC. Its protein is CASSEIGLNYGYTF.

The chain recombines TRBV29-1 with TRBJ1-2; 9 nucleotides match TRBD1. After removal of 6 bases from V and 5 bases from J, the junction contained 16 bases not matched to a gene. The germline V gene encodes CDR1 SQVTM and CDR2 ANQGSEA. This CDR3 has 16 amino acids. Written as DNA, the CDR3 is TGCAGCGTAGAGCTAAAACAGGGGGCGCTTAGGTATGGCTACACCTTC. Protein product: CSVELKQGALRYGYTF.

This sequence joins TRBV7-2 and TRBJ2-5, with 8 bases fitting TRBD1. The germline gives CDR1 SGHTA, CDR2 FQGNSA. The CDR3 has 15 residues. With V trimmed by 3 bases and J by 4 bases, 7 bases remained unmatched. The chain's CDR3 is CASSFGTGFTETQYF. The CDR3, as DNA: TGTGCCAGCAGCTTCGGGACAGGTTTCACAGAGACCCAGTACTTC.

Regarding this clone: The sample holds other DNA sequences that translate to the same CDR3. The chain recombines TRBV18 with TRBJ2-2; D not resolved. There are 14 residues in the CDR3. The germline V and J ends were trimmed by 1 base and 0 bases, with 3 bases remaining between them. Germline loops: CDR1 KGHSH, CDR2 LQKENI. The CDR3 nucleotides are TGTGCCAGCTCACCACAGGCGAACACCGGGGAGCTGTTTTTT. Translating gives CASSPQANTGELFF.

CDR3 coding DNA: TGTGCCAGCTCTCTTACAGGGTATGAAAACTATGGCTACACCTTC. The encoded protein is CASSLTGYENYGYTF. This chain links TRBV18 with TRBJ1-2; tentative D call: TRBD1 (6 bases). There are 15 residues in the CDR3. Germline V gene sequence: CDR1 KGHSH, CDR2 LQKENI. The germline V and J ends were trimmed by 6 bases and 2 bases, with 16 bases remaining between them.

Concerning this clone itself: This CDR3 is also generated by other DNA sequences in the sample. This CDR3 reads CASSWGQGGEKLFF. In nucleotides, the CDR3 is TGCGCCAGCAGCTGGGGACAGGGCGGTGAAAAACTGTTTTTT. The chain uses TRBV5-1 and TRBJ1-4, with TRBD1 matching over 9 bases. The junction had 4 bases not matched to a gene; V was cut back by 3 bases and J by 7 bases. CDR3 length: 14 amino acids. Germline CDR1 SGHRS, CDR2 YFSETQ.

The J gene is TRBJ1-5, the V gene TRBV2; D not certain. V lost 3 bases and J lost 6, with 12 bases in between. The CDR3 is 14 residues long. Germline-derived CDR1 and CDR2 are SNHLY and FYNNEI. The CDR3 DNA follows: TGTGCCAGCAGTGAGCTGGGAGACTTTCAGCCCCAGCATTTT. Encoded protein: CASSELGDFQPQHF. Full variable domain (outside the CDR3, taken from reference TRBV2 and TRBJ1-5): EPEVTQTPSHQVTQMGQEVILRCVPISNHLYFYWYRQILGQKVEFLVSFYNNEISEKSEIFDDQFSVERPDGSNFTLKIRSTKLEDSAMYFCASSELGDFQPQHFGDGTRLSIL.

This chain joins TRBV9 and TRBJ2-1, with D unresolved. CDR3 length: 12 residues. Trimming took off 0 bases at V and 7 bases at J, with 5 bases between the two ends. CDR1 and CDR2 from the germline V gene are SGDLS and YYNGEE. CDR3 in amino acids: CASSVEGNEQFF. Here the CDR3 DNA reads TGTGCCAGCAGCGTAGAGGGTAATGAGCAGTTCTTC.

The chain combines TRBV6-1 with TRBJ2-3, with D possibly TRBD1 on 6 matching bases. This CDR3 is built from 15 residues. Germline V CDR1 and CDR2: MNHNS, SASEGT. The V end lost 6 bases, the J end lost 3 bases, and 16 bases lay between the germline ends. As DNA, the CDR3 is TGTGCCAGCAGCAAGGACAGCGGAGAGACAGATACGCAGTATTTT. Protein: CASSKDSGETDTQYF.

The chain is built from TRBV2 and TRBJ2-5, with D possibly being TRBD1 (6 bases). Trimming removed 6 bases at V and 5 bases at J, with 22 bases between. The germline V gene encodes CDR1 SNHLY and CDR2 FYNNEI. The CDR3 extends over 16 amino acids. The CDR3 DNA is TGTGCCAGCAGAGATGATACCCGGGGACATCGGGAGACCCAGTACTTC. It encodes CASRDDTRGHRETQYF.

DNA of the CDR3: TGTGCCAGCAGTTACTCTACTAGCGGGCTTTACAATGAGCAGTTCTTC. Amino acids: CASSYSTSGLYNEQFF. The chain links TRBV6-5 to TRBJ2-1, with 9 bases matching TRBD2. CDR1 is MNHEY, CDR2 SVGAGI, per germline. The CDR3 spans 16 residues. With V trimmed by 0 bases and J by 4 bases, 4 bases remained unmatched.

The chain couples TRBV5-1 to TRBJ2-5, with a tentative D call TRBD1 (6 bases). The CDR3 is 14 residues long. V shed 3 bases and J shed 4 bases, with 13 bases lying between them. CDR1 and CDR2 from the germline V gene are SGHRS and YFSETQ. The CDR3 DNA sequence: TGCGCCAGCAGCTCGGACAGTGCAAGAGAGACCCAGTACTTC. Translated: CASSSDSARETQYF.

The chain combines TRBV5-1 with TRBJ2-4, with 10 bases identical to TRBD1. With V trimmed by 4 bases and J by 9 bases, 7 bases remained unmatched. The CDR3 runs 14 residues. Germline V lookup: CDR1 SGHRS, CDR2 YFSETQ. Written as DNA, the CDR3 is TGCGCCAGCAGCATCGGGACAGGGGTGGCCATTCAGTACTTC. It encodes CASSIGTGVAIQYF.

As to this clone: This sample includes further DNA sequences coding for the same CDR3. The chain uses TRBV6-1 and TRBJ1-2; 7 nucleotides agree with TRBD1. The CDR3 spans 13 residues. J gave up 1 base and V 4 bases, and 0 bases lay outside the gene matches. Germline lookup yields CDR1 MNHNS and CDR2 SASEGT. The CDR3 DNA reads as TGTGCCAGCAGTGGACAGGGTAACTATGGCTACACCTTC. Its translation: CASSGQGNYGYTF.

The chain joins TRBV19 to TRBJ1-5; 9 bases fit TRBD1. The CDR3 has 16 amino acids. The germline gives CDR1 LNHDA, CDR2 SQIVND (reference sequence). V lost 6 bases to trimming and J lost 5 bases; unmatched junction nucleotides: 11. The CDR3 nucleotides read TGTGCCAGTAGAATGTACAGGGGGCGCGAGGATCAGCCCCAGCATTTT. This sequence encodes CASRMYRGREDQPQHF.